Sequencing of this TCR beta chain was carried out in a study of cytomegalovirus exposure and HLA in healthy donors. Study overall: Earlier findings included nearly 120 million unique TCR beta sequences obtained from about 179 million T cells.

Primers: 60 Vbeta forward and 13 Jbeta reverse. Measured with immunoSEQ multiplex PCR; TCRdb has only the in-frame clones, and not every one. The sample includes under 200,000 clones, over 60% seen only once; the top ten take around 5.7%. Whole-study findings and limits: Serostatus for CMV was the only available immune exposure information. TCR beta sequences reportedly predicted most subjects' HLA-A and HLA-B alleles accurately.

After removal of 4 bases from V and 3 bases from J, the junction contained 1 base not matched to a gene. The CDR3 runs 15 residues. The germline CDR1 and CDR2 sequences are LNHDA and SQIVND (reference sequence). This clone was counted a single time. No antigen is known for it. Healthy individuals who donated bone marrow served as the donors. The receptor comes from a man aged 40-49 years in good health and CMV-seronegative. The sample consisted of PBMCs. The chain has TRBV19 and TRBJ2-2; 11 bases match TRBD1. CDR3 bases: TGTGCCAGTAGTAGGACAGGGGGCGACACCGGGGAGCTGTTTTTT. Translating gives CASSRTGGDTGELFF.